The rows below give T cell receptor beta chains drawn from one sample of a study of metastatic and nonmetastatic thyroid tumors. TCRdb reprocessed the PCR reads using MiXCR. The sample contains 37,000 or so clones, approximately 15% of which appear only once. The sequenced material came from blood. The receptors here all came from a female donor with papillary thyroid cancer or a benign thyroid nodule (not recorded which). Some clones in this sample may be carry-over from other donors' samples. Each CDR3 is given with its conserved first and last residue. A D gene is named only where the DNA matches it firmly. The listing skips clone size in some rows; elsewhere it reads once, few, many or a size class.

J	V	size	D	CDR3	DNA
TRBJ2-7	TRBV28	many	TRBD2	CASSLGLAGGEQYF	TGTGCCAGCAGTTTAGGACTAGCGGGAGGCGAGCAGTACTTC
TRBJ1-5	TRBV28	many	NA	CASQGRRNQPQHF	TGTGCCAGCCAGGGACGTCGCAATCAGCCCCAGCATTTT
TRBJ2-5	TRBV5-4	few	NA	CASSLEEETQYF	TGTGCCAGCAGCTTGGAGGAGGAGACCCAGTACTTC
TRBJ1-2	TRBV5-5	NA	TRBD1	CASSLAWDSNYGYTF	TGTGCCAGCAGCTTGGCCTGGGACAGCAACTATGGCTACACCTTC
TRBJ2-1	TRBV5-1	many	NA	CASSPDGSSYNEQFF	TGCGCCAGCAGCCCCGACGGTAGCTCCTACAATGAGCAGTTCTTC
TRBJ1-2	TRBV12-3/TRBV12-4	many	NA	CASSLGGAGGYTF	TGTGCCAGCAGTTTAGGGGGGGCAGGGGGCTACACCTTC
TRBJ2-6	TRBV18	many	TRBD2	CASPLAGGNSGANVLTF	TGTGCCAGTCCTTTAGCGGGAGGCAACTCTGGGGCCAACGTCCTGACTTTC
TRBJ2-7	TRBV5-1	many	TRBD1	CASSLASPSTGAYEQYF	TGCGCCAGCAGCTTGGCTTCCCCATCGACAGGGGCCTACGAGCAGTACTTC
TRBJ1-4	TRBV2	many	NA	CASSRGRPTNEKLFF	TGTGCCAGCAGTCGAGGACGCCCAACTAATGAAAAACTGTTTTTT
TRBJ2-2	TRBV11-1	NA	TRBD1	CASSLLTGGMAGELFF	TGTGCCAGCAGCTTACTTACAGGGGGTATGGCCGGGGAGCTGTTTTTT
TRBJ2-3	TRBV27	many	TRBD2	CASSVGGSSTDTQYF	TGTGCCAGCAGCGTTGGCGGGAGTAGCACAGATACGCAGTATTTT
TRBJ2-1	TRBV6-5	many	NA	CASSYYQEGEDTEQFF	TGTGCCAGCAGTTACTATCAGGAGGGGGAGGACACTGAGCAGTTCTTC
TRBJ1-3	TRBV12-3/TRBV12-4	medium-sized	NA	CASSLGEETGNTIYF	TGTGCCAGCAGTTTAGGTGAGGAGACTGGAAACACCATATATTTT
TRBJ1-2	TRBV5-1	NA	NA	CASSFSHGVMDGYTF	TGCGCCAGCAGCTTTTCACATGGAGTTATGGATGGCTACACCTTC
TRBJ2-3	TRBV11-3	NA	NA	CASSVQGGNTDTQYF	TGTGCCAGCAGCGTTCAGGGAGGTAACACAGATACGCAGTATTTT
TRBJ1-2	TRBV27	many	NA	CASSLSVPSYGYTF	TGTGCCAGCAGTTTATCGGTCCCCTCCTATGGCTACACCTTC
TRBJ1-3	TRBV12-3/TRBV12-4	few	NA	CASSLHSGNTIYF	TGTGCCAGCAGTTTACACTCTGGAAACACCATATATTTT
TRBJ1-3	TRBV2	few	NA	CASSERQEDGNTIYF	TGTGCCAGCAGTGAAAGACAGGAGGATGGAAACACCATATATTTT
TRBJ1-2	TRBV20-1	many	NA	CSAAPGSGYTF	TGCAGTGCCGCACCGGGTAGTGGCTACACCTTC
TRBJ1-3	TRBV6-5	many	NA	CASSYSAGANTIYF	TGTGCCAGCAGTTACTCCGCGGGGGCAAACACCATATATTTT
TRBJ1-1	TRBV5-8	many	NA	CASSFTAEAFF	TGTGCCAGCAGCTTTACCGCTGAAGCTTTCTTT
TRBJ2-2	TRBV7-3	many	TRBD2	CASRRGAGTGELFF	TGTGCCAGCAGGCGGGGAGCGGGGACCGGGGAGCTGTTTTTT
TRBJ2-7	TRBV28	many	TRBD1	CASSTTGISYEQYF	TGTGCCAGCAGTACGACAGGGATATCCTACGAGCAGTACTTC
TRBJ2-7	TRBV5-4	many	NA	CASSFGSGYEQYF	TGTGCCAGCAGTTTTGGGAGTGGCTACGAGCAGTACTTC
TRBJ1-3	TRBV9	many	NA	CASSVAGIRSGNTIYF	TGTGCCAGCAGCGTAGCCGGGATCCGCTCTGGAAACACCATATATTTT
TRBJ1-1	TRBV20-1	NA	NA	CSASLERGTEAFF	TGCAGTGCTAGTTTAGAGCGGGGGACTGAAGCTTTCTTT
TRBJ2-3	TRBV25-1	many	NA	CASSDVIRAADTQYF	TGTGCCAGCAGTGATGTTATTCGGGCCGCAGATACGCAGTATTTT
TRBJ2-7	TRBV20-1	few	NA	CSALRGAGERYF	TGCAGTGCGCTTCGAGGGGCGGGCGAGCGGTACTTC
TRBJ1-5	TRBV30	NA	NA	CAWSVLVGEQPQHF	TGTGCCTGGAGTGTACTTGTGGGGGAGCAGCCCCAGCATTTT
TRBJ1-2	TRBV20-1	many	NA	CSARVSSTMDGYTF	TGCAGTGCTAGAGTTAGTAGTACCATGGATGGCTACACCTTC
TRBJ2-7	TRBV6-1	NA	NA	CASSEVQGDEQYF	TGTGCCAGCAGTGAAGTACAGGGAGACGAGCAGTACTTC
TRBJ2-5	TRBV30	NA	NA	CAWSTRGVMMETQYF	TGTGCCTGGAGCACAAGGGGGGTAATGATGGAGACCCAGTACTTC
TRBJ2-1	TRBV19	many	NA	CASSSDFSSYNEQFF	TGTGCCAGTAGTTCGGACTTTAGCTCCTACAATGAGCAGTTCTTC
TRBJ1-2	TRBV4-1	many	NA	CASSQGSQIGYGYTF	TGCGCCAGCAGCCAAGGATCACAGATCGGGTATGGCTACACCTTC
TRBJ2-1	TRBV6-1	NA	TRBD2	CASSELAGSYNEQFF	TGTGCCAGCAGTGAACTAGCGGGATCCTACAATGAGCAGTTCTTC
TRBJ2-3	TRBV5-1	NA	TRBD1	CASSRQGLSTDTQYF	TGCGCCAGCAGCCGACAGGGTTTGAGCACAGATACGCAGTATTTT
TRBJ1-1	TRBV5-1	many	NA	CASSLGVVGTEAFF	TGCGCCAGCAGCTTGGGGGTTGTTGGCACTGAAGCTTTCTTT
TRBJ2-6	TRBV12-3/TRBV12-4	few	TRBD2	CATPRRGRGGNVLTF	TGTGCCACCCCCCGAAGGGGTCGGGGGGGCAACGTCCTGACTTTC
TRBJ2-2	TRBV19	many	NA	CASNGIGELFF	TGTGCCAGTAATGGAATCGGGGAGCTGTTTTTT
TRBJ1-2	TRBV15	medium-sized	TRBD1	CATSSGTDYGYTF	TGTGCCACCAGCTCAGGGACAGATTATGGCTACACCTTC
TRBJ2-2	TRBV12-3/TRBV12-4	many	NA	CASSPLGRTGELFF	TGTGCCAGCAGCCCCCTAGGACGCACCGGGGAGCTGTTTTTT
TRBJ1-3	TRBV11-3	many	NA	CASSKSPNSGNTIYF	TGTGCCAGCAGCAAATCACCGAACTCTGGAAACACCATATATTTT
TRBJ2-1	TRBV7-3	NA	NA	CASSLMGGNNEQFF	TGTGCCAGCAGCTTAATGGGCGGGAATAATGAGCAGTTCTTC
TRBJ1-4	TRBV7-2	many	NA	CASRSDRFGEKLFF	TGTGCCAGCAGATCCGACCGTTTTGGGGAAAAACTGTTTTTT
TRBJ1-5	TRBV4-1	NA	TRBD1	CASSQDPGQVSNQPQHF	TGCGCCAGCAGCCAAGATCCGGGACAGGTTAGCAATCAGCCCCAGCATTTT
TRBJ2-5	TRBV28	NA	NA	CASSFEGPETQYF	TGTGCCAGCAGTTTCGAGGGTCCGGAGACCCAGTACTTC
TRBJ2-7	TRBV6-1	many	NA	CASSSLQGGSYEQYF	TGTGCCAGCAGTTCCCTACAGGGAGGTTCCTACGAGCAGTACTTC
TRBJ1-5	TRBV19	many	NA	CASSTLGLGNQPQHF	TGTGCCAGTAGTACCCTAGGGTTAGGCAATCAGCCCCAGCATTTT
TRBJ2-2	TRBV20-1	many	NA	CSARGTGGTGELFF	TGCAGTGCTAGGGGGACTGGCGGCACCGGGGAGCTGTTTTTT
TRBJ1-1	TRBV30	many	NA	CAWSWQGGTEAFF	TGTGCCTGGAGTTGGCAGGGAGGTACTGAAGCTTTCTTT
TRBJ2-1	TRBV29-1	many	NA	CSVQKLDYNEQFF	TGCAGCGTTCAAAAGTTAGACTACAATGAGCAGTTCTTC
TRBJ2-5	TRBV20-1	many	NA	CSPVTVFGRDAETQYF	TGCAGCCCTGTGACAGTTTTTGGGAGAGATGCAGAGACCCAGTACTTC
TRBJ2-7	TRBV5-1	many	NA	CASSLAGGLFYEQYF	TGCGCCAGCAGCTTGGCTGGGGGGCTCTTCTACGAGCAGTACTTC